In this sample, the clone carrying this T cell receptor (beta chain) turned up a few times. The target antigen is unknown. Each donor gave about 9.3 milliliters of peripheral blood. Extractions gave at least 5.5 micrograms of total RNA per sample. Alongside a J-beta primer mix, a sample-barcoded 5' primer served in a second PCR lasting 7 to 11 cycles. MiXCR, applied by TCRdb to the 5' RACE reads, yields one record per CDR3 protein. The sample records some 900,000 distinct CDR3 sequences, approximately 49% being singletons. This sample is part of a study of blood T cells in healthy people across ages. General study results and limits: Greater diversity and more naive CD4+ cells were seen in long-lived donors than in aged donors.

The source is a man aged 25 to 40 in good health. Sequenced: blood.

As DNA, the CDR3 is TGCGCCAGCAGCCTACGACAGGAGGAGCAGTTCTTC. It specifies CASSLRQEEQFF. This chain connects TRBV4-1 to TRBJ2-1, with a possible D match to TRBD1 (6 bases). The V gene's germline CDR1 is MGHRA and CDR2 YSYEKL. V was trimmed by 4 bases and J by 10 bases, leaving 11 bases between them. This CDR3 has 12 residues.